These 11 T cell receptor beta chains were sequenced from one sample in a study of OX40 agonist ivuxolimab in advanced cancers. Assay: immunoSEQ multiplex PCR; the TCRdb copy retains only in-frame clones and omits some. The sample gives 95,000 to 150,000 clones, 90% to 95% of which show up once; about 0.15% is in the top ten. Material: CD4+ or CD8+ T cells sorted from blood, obtained in a trial of the OX40 agonist ivuxolimab. These receptors all stem from an adult with an advanced solid tumor such as melanoma, head and neck, liver or kidney cancer.

CDR3 residues: CASSLVGVGDYEQYF. In DNA form, the CDR3 reads TGTGCCAGCAGCTTAGTAGGTGTCGGGGACTACGAGCAGTACTTC. V and J are TRBV11-1 and TRBJ2-7, with a possible D match to TRBD2 (5 bases). With 1 base removed from V and 3 bases from J, the gap between germline ends came to 13 bases. CDR1 and CDR2 from the germline V gene are SGHAT and FQDESV (reference sequence). The CDR3 has 15 amino acids.

The J gene is TRBJ2-3, the V gene TRBV5-5; 7 bases are shared with TRBD2. After removal of 5 bases from V and 7 bases from J, the junction contained 19 bases not matched to a gene. CDR3 length equals 17 residues. CDR1 and CDR2 (germline): SGHKS, YYEKEE (reference sequence). The CDR3 protein is CASRREGGPSFTNTQYF. CDR3 in DNA: TGTGCCAGCAGGAGGGAGGGAGGGCCCTCCTTTACAAATACGCAGTATTTT.

This chain links TRBV21-1 with TRBJ2-6. TRBV21-1 is tagged as a pseudogene. The CDR3 is 18 amino acids. The CDR3 region is CASTRARGSSSGANVLTF. The CDR3 nucleotides read TGTGCCAGCACCCGAGCGAGGGGCAGTAGCTCTGGGGCCAACGTCCTGACTTTC.

This chain connects TRBV19 to TRBJ1-1; no reliable D call. V was shortened by 3 bases and J by 5 bases, with 13 bases between the two germline ends. CDR1 is LNHDA and CDR2 is SQIVND in the germline V gene (reference sequence). There are 14 residues in the CDR3. The CDR3 loop reads CASSIPGRGTEAFF. For the CDR3, the DNA is TGTGCCAGTAGTATCCCCGGACGGGGAACTGAAGCTTTCTTT.

The V gene is TRBV2, the J gene TRBJ2-3; perhaps TRBD1 as D (5 bases). The CDR3 is 13 amino acids. Germline V gene data show CDR1 as SNHLY and CDR2 as FYNNEI. Trimming shortened V by 4 bases and J by 2 bases, and 7 bases separated the two germline ends. CDR3 loop: CASSGQFTDTQYF. The CDR3 coding sequence is TGTGCCAGCAGTGGACAGTTCACAGATACGCAGTATTTT.

The rearrangement uses TRBV19 and TRBJ1-4; D unresolved. V was cut by 3 bases and J by 8 bases, with 10 bases left in between. The CDR3 is 13 amino acids. Germline CDR1 and CDR2: LNHDA and SQIVND (reference sequence). The CDR3 protein is CASSILGFEKLFF. Written as DNA, the CDR3 is TGTGCCAGTAGTATCTTAGGGTTCGAAAAACTGTTTTTT.

About this clone: The junction and the germline gene differ at one end; a read error may be behind it. The chain recombines TRBV5-4 with TRBJ2-7; D is possibly TRBD1 (6 bases). Germline CDR1 is SGHNT and CDR2 is YYREEE (reference sequence). The CDR3 has 16 amino acids. The CDR3 DNA is TGTGCCAGCAGGTTGGCCAGGGGTGGGGAATTGGGAGAGCAGTACTTC. Its translation: CASRLARGGELGEQYF. The whole variable domain, remainder taken from reference TRBV5-4 and TRBJ2-7, is ETGVTQSPTHLIKTRGQQVTLRCSSQSGHNTVSWYQQALGQGPQFIFQYYREEENGRGNFPPRFSGLQFPNYSSELNVNALELDDSALYLCASRLARGGELGEQYFGPGTRLTVT.

V and J are TRBV2 and TRBJ2-3; D is unclear. The germline V gene has CDR1 SNHLY and CDR2 FYNNEI. Trimming removed 3 bases at V and 0 bases at J, with 13 bases between. This CDR3 contains 16 residues. In DNA, the CDR3 is TGTGCCAGCAGTGAGGGCCAGGACCCTAGCACAGATACGCAGTATTTT. It yields the protein CASSEGQDPSTDTQYF.

V usage is TRBV25-1 and J usage is TRBJ2-2; tentative D call: TRBD2 (6 bases). V lost 3 bases, J lost 7 bases, and 15 bases lay in between. Per the germline V gene, CDR1 is MGHDK and CDR2 is SYGVNS. The CDR3 is 15 amino acids. CDR3 protein: CASSDPGTVHGELFF. The DNA for the CDR3 is TGTGCCAGCAGTGACCCAGGGACTGTTCACGGGGAGCTGTTTTTT.

The chain has TRBV21-1 and TRBJ1-1; the D call TRBD1 from the table was never checked on the DNA. TRBV21-1 is a documented pseudogene. This CDR3 is built from 15 residues. The CDR3 DNA follows: TGTGCCAGCAATCAACAGGGGGCGTGGGACACTGAAGCTTTCTTT. It encodes CASNQQGAWDTEAFF.

The V gene is TRBV29-1, the J gene TRBJ2-3; D might be TRBD2 (6 bases). There are 16 residues in the CDR3. Trimming removed 6 bases at V and 5 bases at J, with 24 bases between. CDR1 is SQVTM and CDR2 is ANQGSEA in the germline V gene. CDR3 bases: TGCAGCGTCCTTAGGCCCCGGGGGACCGCGGGAGATACGCAGTATTTT. Translation: CSVLRPRGTAGDTQYF.